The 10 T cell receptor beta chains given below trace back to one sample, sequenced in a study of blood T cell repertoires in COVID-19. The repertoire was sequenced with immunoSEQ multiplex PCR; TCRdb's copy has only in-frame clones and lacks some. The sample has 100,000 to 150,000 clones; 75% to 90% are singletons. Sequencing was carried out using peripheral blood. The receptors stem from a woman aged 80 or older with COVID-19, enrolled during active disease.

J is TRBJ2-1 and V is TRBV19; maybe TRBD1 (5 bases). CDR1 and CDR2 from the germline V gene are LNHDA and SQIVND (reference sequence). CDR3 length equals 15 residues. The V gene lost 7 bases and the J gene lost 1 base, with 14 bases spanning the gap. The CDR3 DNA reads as TGTGCCAGTACCCAGGGCGGCTTTTCCTACAATGAGCAGTTCTTC. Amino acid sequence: CASTQGGFSYNEQFF.

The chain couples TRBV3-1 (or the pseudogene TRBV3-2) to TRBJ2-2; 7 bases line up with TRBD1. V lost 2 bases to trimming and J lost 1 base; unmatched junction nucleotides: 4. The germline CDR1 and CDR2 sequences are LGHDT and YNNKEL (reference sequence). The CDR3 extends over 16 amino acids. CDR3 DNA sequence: TGTGCCAGCAGCCAAAACAGGGGTCGGAACACCGGGGAGCTGTTTTTT. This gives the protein CASSQNRGRNTGELFF.

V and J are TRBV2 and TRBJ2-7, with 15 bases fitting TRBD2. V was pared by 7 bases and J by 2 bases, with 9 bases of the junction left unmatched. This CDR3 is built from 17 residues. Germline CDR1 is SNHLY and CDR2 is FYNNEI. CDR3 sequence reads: CASNPGLAGGPTYEQYF. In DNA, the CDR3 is TGTGCCAGCAACCCGGGACTAGCGGGAGGCCCAACCTACGAGCAGTACTTC. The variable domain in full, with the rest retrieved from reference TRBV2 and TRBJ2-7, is EPEVTQTPSHQVTQMGQEVILRCVPISNHLYFYWYRQILGQKVEFLVSFYNNEISEKSEIFDDQFSVERPDGSNFTLKIRSTKLEDSAMYFCASNPGLAGGPTYEQYFGPGTRLTVT.

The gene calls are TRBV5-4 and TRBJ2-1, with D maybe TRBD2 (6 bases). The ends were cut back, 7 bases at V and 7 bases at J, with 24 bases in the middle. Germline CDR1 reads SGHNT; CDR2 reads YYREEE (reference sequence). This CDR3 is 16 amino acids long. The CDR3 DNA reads TGTGCCAGCTCCCCCTATCTCTTGGGCGGGGCTAATGAGCAGTTCTTC. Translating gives CASSPYLLGGANEQFF.

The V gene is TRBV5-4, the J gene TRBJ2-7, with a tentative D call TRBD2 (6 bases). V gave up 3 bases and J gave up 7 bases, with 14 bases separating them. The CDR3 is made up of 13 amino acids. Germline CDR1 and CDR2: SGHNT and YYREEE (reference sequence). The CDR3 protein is CASSSGDSREQYF. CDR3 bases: TGTGCCAGCAGCTCGGGAGACTCGAGGGAGCAGTACTTC.

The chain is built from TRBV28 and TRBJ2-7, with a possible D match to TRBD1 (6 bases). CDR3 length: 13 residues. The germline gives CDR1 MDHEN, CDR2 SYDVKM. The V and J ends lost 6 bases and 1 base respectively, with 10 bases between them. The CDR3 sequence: CASRRQVSYEQYF. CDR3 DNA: TGTGCCAGCAGAAGACAGGTATCCTACGAGCAGTACTTC.

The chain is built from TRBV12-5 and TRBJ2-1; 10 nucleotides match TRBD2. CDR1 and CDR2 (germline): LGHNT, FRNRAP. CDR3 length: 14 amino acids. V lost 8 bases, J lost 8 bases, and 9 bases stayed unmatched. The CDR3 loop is CASSSSGRRYEQFF. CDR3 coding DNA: TGTGCTAGTAGTAGTAGCGGGAGGAGGTATGAGCAGTTCTTC.

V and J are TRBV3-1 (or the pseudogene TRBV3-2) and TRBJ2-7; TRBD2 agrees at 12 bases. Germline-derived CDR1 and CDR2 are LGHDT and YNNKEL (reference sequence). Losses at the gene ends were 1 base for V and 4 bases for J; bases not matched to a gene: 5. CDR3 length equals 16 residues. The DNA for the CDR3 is TGTGCCAGCAGCCAAGTGGCTGGACTAGCGGGATACGAGCAGTACTTC. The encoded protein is CASSQVAGLAGYEQYF.

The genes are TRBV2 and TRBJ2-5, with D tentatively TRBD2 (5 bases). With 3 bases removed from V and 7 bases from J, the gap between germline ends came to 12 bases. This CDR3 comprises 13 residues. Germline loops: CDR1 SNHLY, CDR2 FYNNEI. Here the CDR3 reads CASSDYRGMTQYF. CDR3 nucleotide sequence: TGTGCCAGCAGTGATTATCGGGGAATGACCCAGTACTTC.

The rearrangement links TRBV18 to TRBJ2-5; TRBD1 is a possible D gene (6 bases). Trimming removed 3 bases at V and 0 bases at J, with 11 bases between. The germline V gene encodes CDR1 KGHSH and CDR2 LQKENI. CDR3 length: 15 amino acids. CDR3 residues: CASSPLQGYQETQYF. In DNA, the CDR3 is TGTGCCAGCTCACCCCTCCAGGGGTACCAAGAGACCCAGTACTTC. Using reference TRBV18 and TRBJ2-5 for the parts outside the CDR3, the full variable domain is NAGVMQNPRHLVRRRGQEARLRCSPMKGHSHVYWYRQLPEEGLKFMVYLQKENIIDESGMPKERFSAEFPKEGPSILRIQQVVRGDSAAYFCASSPLQGYQETQYFGPGTRLLVL.